The rows below give T cell receptor beta chains drawn from one sample of a study of OX40 agonist ivuxolimab in advanced cancers. The protocol was immunoSEQ multiplex PCR, while the TCRdb copy is restricted to in-frame clones and leaves out a portion. The sample shows 60,000 or so clones, 86% of them seen only once. The sequencing here drew on CD4+ or CD8+ T cells sorted from blood, taken in a trial of the OX40 agonist ivuxolimab. These receptors were taken from an adult with an advanced solid tumor such as melanoma, head and neck, liver or kidney cancer. The CDR3 runs from the conserved cysteine through the conserved F or W. D genes are given only for firm matches. Clone sizes are given selectively: once, few, many, or a class where the clone is expanded.

v_call	j_call	clone_size	d_call	cdr3_aa	cdr3_nt
TRBV28	TRBJ2-2	NA	NA	CASRQGTGELFF	TGTGCCAGCAGGCAGGGTACCGGGGAGCTGTTTTTT
TRBV9	TRBJ2-2	once	TRBD2	CASSEWGRGRRNTGELFF	TGTGCCAGCAGCGAGTGGGGGAGGGGACGAAGGAACACCGGGGAGCTGTTTTTT
TRBV4-2	TRBJ2-2	NA	TRBD1	CASRPRQGITGELFF	TGTGCCAGCAGACCTCGACAGGGCATTACCGGGGAGCTGTTTTTT
TRBV30	TRBJ1-1	NA	TRBD1	CAWKRPWDRGNTEAFF	TGTGCCTGGAAGCGCCCATGGGACAGGGGGAATACTGAAGCTTTCTTT
TRBV4-1	TRBJ2-7	NA	NA	CASSQEGHGNREQYF	TGCGCCAGCAGCCAAGAAGGGCATGGGAACCGCGAGCAGTACTTC
TRBV5-1	TRBJ1-1	NA	NA	CASSPQGAEAFF	TGCGCCAGCAGCCCACAGGGCGCTGAAGCTTTCTTT
TRBV29-1	TRBJ2-7	few	NA	CSVSLGAASSYEQYF	TGCAGCGTTTCACTAGGGGCCGCGAGCTCCTACGAGCAGTACTTC
TRBV5-4	TRBJ1-3	NA	NA	CASSTPGSAGNTIYF	TGTGCCAGCAGTACGCCTGGGTCCGCTGGAAACACCATATATTTT
TRBV19	TRBJ2-2	NA	NA	CASTGEGAGELFF	TGTGCCAGTACTGGGGAGGGGGCCGGGGAGCTGTTTTTT
TRBV5-1	TRBJ2-1	NA	TRBD2	CASNDPASGGNEQFF	TGCGCCAGCAACGACCCGGCTAGCGGGGGGAATGAGCAGTTCTTC
TRBV7-2	TRBJ2-1	NA	TRBD1	CASSQLGTALYNEQFF	TGTGCCAGCAGCCAATTGGGGACAGCTTTATACAATGAGCAGTTCTTC
TRBV4-1	TRBJ2-5	NA	TRBD1	CASSQGQGEETQYF	TGCGCCAGCAGCCAGGGACAGGGAGAAGAGACCCAGTACTTC
TRBV6-4	TRBJ2-7	NA	TRBD1	CASRIQGALTTDSYEQYF	TGTGCCAGCAGGATACAGGGGGCGCTGACCACGGACTCCTACGAGCAGTACTTC
TRBV11-1	TRBJ1-3	NA	NA	CASSLQRSGNTIYF	TGTGCCAGCAGCTTACAGCGGTCCGGAAACACCATATATTTT
TRBV29-1	TRBJ2-5	NA	NA	CTWGEQETQYF	TGCACCTGGGGGGAGCAAGAGACCCAGTACTTC
TRBV7-2	TRBJ1-5	NA	NA	CASSLATWGQPQHF	TGTGCCAGCAGCTTAGCCACATGGGGTCAGCCCCAGCATTTT
TRBV9	TRBJ2-1	NA	TRBD2	CASSVIPSGGAGEQFF	TGTGCCAGCAGCGTGATCCCTAGCGGGGGGGCCGGTGAGCAGTTCTTC
TRBV7-6	TRBJ1-6	NA	NA	CASSPLLAYNSPLHF	TGTGCCAGCAGCCCCCTCTTGGCCTATAATTCACCCCTCCACTTT
TRBV5-1	TRBJ1-5	NA	NA	CASSPQPGAQPQHF	TGCGCCAGCAGCCCCCAGCCTGGGGCTCAGCCCCAGCATTTT
TRBV7-8	TRBJ1-5	once	NA	CASSLVGDLGNQPQHF	TGTGCCAGCAGCTTAGTCGGGGATCTAGGCAATCAGCCCCAGCATTTT
TRBV9	TRBJ1-1	few	NA	CASSPTSGNTEAFF	TGTGCCAGCAGCCCGACGTCTGGGAACACTGAAGCTTTCTTT
TRBV7-8	TRBJ2-7	NA	TRBD1	CASSPDRVSYEQYF	TGTGCCAGCAGCCCAGACAGGGTCTCCTACGAGCAGTACTTC
TRBV14	TRBJ1-1	NA	NA	CASSGWGGTEAFF	TGTGCCAGCAGCGGGTGGGGGGGCACTGAAGCTTTCTTT
TRBV2	TRBJ1-6	NA	NA	CASSEDFSPLHF	TGTGCCAGCAGTGAAGACTTTTCACCCCTCCACTTT
TRBV11-3	TRBJ2-5	NA	NA	CASRQTQETQYF	TGTGCCAGCAGACAGACACAAGAGACCCAGTACTTC
TRBV29-1	TRBJ1-5	NA	TRBD1	CSALITGDSNQPQHF	TGCAGCGCCCTGATAACAGGGGATAGCAATCAGCCCCAGCATTTT
TRBV2	TRBJ2-3	NA	NA	CASSAPATDTQYF	TGTGCCAGCAGTGCTCCAGCCACAGATACGCAGTATTTT
TRBV7-2	TRBJ1-1	NA	NA	CASSLYSSMNTEAFF	TGTGCCAGCAGCTTATACTCGAGCATGAACACTGAAGCTTTCTTT
TRBV9	TRBJ1-4	NA	NA	CASSVGGVTNEKLFF	TGTGCCAGCAGCGTAGGGGGGGTAACTAATGAAAAACTGTTTTTT
TRBV15	TRBJ1-1	NA	NA	CATSRDRDTEAFF	TGTGCCACCAGCAGAGATCGGGACACTGAAGCTTTCTTT
TRBV27	TRBJ1-6	few	NA	CASSFASSYNSPLHF	TGTGCCAGCAGTTTCGCCAGCTCCTATAATTCACCCCTCCACTTT
TRBV6-1	TRBJ1-1	NA	NA	CASSYQGQAFF	TGTGCCAGCAGTTACCAGGGGCAAGCTTTCTTT
TRBV5-1	TRBJ2-2	NA	NA	CASSLAGAANTGELFF	TGCGCCAGCAGCTTGGCCGGTGCGGCGAACACCGGGGAGCTGTTTTTT
TRBV6-1	TRBJ2-7	NA	NA	CASNQTPACGQYF	TGTGCCAGCAACCAGACCCCTGCTTGTGGGCAGTACTTC
TRBV18	TRBJ2-5	NA	TRBD1	CASSSLQGGGQETQYF	TGTGCCAGCTCATCCCTACAGGGGGGAGGCCAAGAGACCCAGTACTTC
TRBV6-6	TRBJ2-7	NA	NA	CASSYSLDRNEQYF	TGTGCCAGCAGTTACTCTTTGGACCGGAACGAGCAGTACTTC
TRBV18	TRBJ1-4	NA	NA	CASSLSGRERSEKLFF	TGTGCCAGCTCACTCTCCGGAAGGGAGCGGAGTGAAAAACTGTTTTTT
TRBV18	TRBJ1-6	NA	TRBD1	CASSPSAGGVGSPLHF	TGTGCCAGCTCACCTTCAGCAGGGGGCGTGGGTTCACCCCTCCACTTT
TRBV2	TRBJ1-4	NA	TRBD1	CASADRSEKLFF	TGTGCCAGCGCGGACAGGTCTGAAAAACTGTTTTTT
TRBV27	TRBJ2-7	NA	TRBD2	CASKVRTSGGATYEQYF	TGTGCCAGCAAAGTAAGGACTAGCGGGGGGGCCACCTATGAGCAGTACTTC
TRBV6-4	TRBJ2-7	once	NA	CASSDSSQGSSYEQYF	TGTGCCAGCAGTGACTCGAGCCAGGGGAGCTCCTACGAGCAGTACTTC
TRBV11-2	TRBJ1-1	NA	TRBD1	CASSFGTGGTEAFF	TGTGCCAGCAGCTTTGGGACAGGGGGCACTGAAGCTTTCTTT
TRBV27	TRBJ2-7	NA	TRBD2	CASSFRGGAYEQYF	TGTGCCAGCAGTTTTCGCGGGGGGGCGTACGAGCAGTACTTC
TRBV19	TRBJ2-2	NA	TRBD2	CASDRRGEAGELFF	TGTGCCAGTGATCGGCGGGGGGAGGCCGGGGAGCTGTTTTTT
TRBV11-1	TRBJ2-3	NA	NA	CASSLGGPADTQYF	TGTGCCAGCAGCTTAGGCGGTCCAGCAGATACGCAGTATTTT
TRBV10-3	TRBJ1-2	NA	TRBD1	CAISEDRGYGYTF	TGTGCCATCAGTGAAGACAGGGGGTATGGCTACACCTTC
TRBV5-1	TRBJ2-2	NA	TRBD1	CASTPGQVSTGELFF	TGCGCCAGCACCCCGGGACAGGTCTCCACCGGGGAGCTGTTTTTT
TRBV18	TRBJ1-2	NA	TRBD1	CASSRTGQKDGYTF	TGTGCCAGCTCACGGACAGGTCAGAAAGATGGCTACACCTTC
TRBV15	TRBJ2-1	NA	TRBD2	CATSRDSGASSYNEQFF	TGTGCCACCAGCAGGGATAGCGGGGCTAGCTCCTACAATGAGCAGTTCTTC
TRBV7-2	TRBJ2-1	NA	NA	CASSPAGGKDGEQFF	TGTGCCAGCAGCCCGGCTGGGGGGAAGGACGGTGAGCAGTTCTTC